Listed below are T cell receptor beta chains from one sample, sequenced in a study of shared clonotypes between healthy human individuals. TCRdb's copy holds only in-frame clones and misses some; the assay was immunoSEQ multiplex PCR. The table shows roughly 2,000,000 clones, with roughly 94% occurring only once. The sequencing sample was made of naive CD8+ T cells sorted from blood. These TCRs come from a man between 18 and 35 years old in good health. CDR3s include the opening cysteine and the closing phenylalanine or tryptophan. D genes are given only for firm matches. Clone size is stated in some rows and not others, as once, few, many or a class when expanded.

TGCGCCAGCAGTGAGGCGGGACGGGCGAGGATGAGTACTGAGCAGTTCTTC CASSEAGRARMSTEQFF TRBV10-2 - TRBJ2-1 -
TGTGCCAGCATTCTTAGGGTGTTGGGAAATTCACCCCTCCACTTT CASILRVLGNSPLHF TRBV28 - TRBJ1-6 -
TGTGCCAGCGGGGAACGGGTCGGCTTAAACTATGGCTACACCTTC CASGERVGLNYGYTF TRBV27 - TRBJ1-2 -
TGTGCCAGTAGTATAAACGCAGGGGCCTACGAGCAGTACTTC CASSINAGAYEQYF TRBV19 - TRBJ2-7 -
TGTGCCAGCAGTTACCACGGGAACACCGGGGAGCTGTTTTTT CASSYHGNTGELFF TRBV6-5 - TRBJ2-2 -
TGTGCCAGCAGCCCGGACAGGGGGAATTCACCCCTCCACTTT CASSPDRGNSPLHF TRBV5-5 - TRBJ1-6 TRBD1
TGCGCCAGCGATAGCAGTGGGGTGAACACCGGGGAGCTGTTTTTT CASDSSGVNTGELFF TRBV10-2 once TRBJ2-2 -
TGTGCCAGCAGCTTGGGACGACCGGGAGGGTTTAGCACAGATACGCAGTATTTT CASSLGRPGGFSTDTQYF TRBV5-4 - TRBJ2-3 TRBD2
TGTGCCAGCAGCTTGAGTGTCGGAGGGTCCCGTAATCAGCCCCAGCATTTT CASSLSVGGSRNQPQHF TRBV7-6 - TRBJ1-5 -
TGTGCCAGCAGAGCCATAGAGGGGACCCAGTACTTC CASRAIEGTQYF TRBV2 - TRBJ2-5 -
TGCAGCGTTGTAGGGACTAGCGCCTACGAGCAGTACTTC CSVVGTSAYEQYF TRBV29-1 - TRBJ2-7 TRBD2
TGTGCCAGCAGCCCGGACAGGGGTTATGGAGAGACCCAGTACTTC CASSPDRGYGETQYF TRBV5-6 - TRBJ2-5 TRBD1
TGTGCCAGCAGCTTAGCATCGGGCGTCTCCTACGAGCAGTACTTC CASSLASGVSYEQYF TRBV11-2 - TRBJ2-7 -
TGTGCCAGCAGCTTAATCACCGGAGGCTACGAGCAGTACTTC CASSLITGGYEQYF TRBV7-2 - TRBJ2-7 -
TGCGCCAGCAGCCAAGATTCGGTCCAGGAGACCCAGTACTTC CASSQDSVQETQYF TRBV4-3 - TRBJ2-5 -
TGTGCCAGCAGCCTCGGGACAGTTTCACCCCTCCACTTT CASSLGTVSPLHF TRBV5-4 - TRBJ1-6 TRBD1
TGTGCCAGCAGCTCAACCCCGTCCCTGAGCACAGATACGCAGTATTTT CASSSTPSLSTDTQYF TRBV11-1 - TRBJ2-3 -
TGTGCCAGCAGGGACAGGGTGGGGAATGAAAAACTGTTTTTT CASRDRVGNEKLFF TRBV6-5 - TRBJ1-4 TRBD1
TGTGCCAGCCTAGGGAGCCTAAGCCTTAATTCACCCCTCCACTTT CASLGSLSLNSPLHF TRBV27 once TRBJ1-6 -
TGCGCCAGCAGCCAAGACCCTACCGATAGTGATGAGCAGTTCTTC CASSQDPTDSDEQFF TRBV4-1 - TRBJ2-1 -
TGTGCCAGCAGCCAAGATTTGGCTAGCGGGGTCACAGATACGCAGTATTTT CASSQDLASGVTDTQYF TRBV4-2 - TRBJ2-3 TRBD2
TGTGCCAGCAGGGGGACTAGCGGGAGCGGTGAGCAGTTCTTC CASRGTSGSGEQFF TRBV2 - TRBJ2-1 TRBD2
TGTGCCAGCAGTGAAGCAAGACAGGGGGCCTACGAGCAGTACTTC CASSEARQGAYEQYF TRBV2 once TRBJ2-7 TRBD1
TGTGCCAGCAGTTTATCAGGGACTCTGGACGAGCAGTACTTC CASSLSGTLDEQYF TRBV27 - TRBJ2-7 -
TGCGCCAGCAGCGATACATTAGGACTAGCGGTTAAAGCGGAGCAGTACTTC CASSDTLGLAVKAEQYF TRBV4-1 - TRBJ2-7 TRBD2
TGTGCCAGCAGTTACGAGGACACGACCTACGAGCAGTACTTC CASSYEDTTYEQYF TRBV6-6 - TRBJ2-7 -
TGTGCCAGCAGCTGGACAGAGAACTATGGCTACACCTTC CASSWTENYGYTF TRBV13 - TRBJ1-2 -
TGCGCCAGCAGCCAAACCTCGGACAGGTACAATGAGCAGTTCTTC CASSQTSDRYNEQFF TRBV4-1 - TRBJ2-1 TRBD1
TGCGCCAGCAGTTATGGGACAGAGGAAAAACTGTTTTTT CASSYGTEEKLFF TRBV5-1 - TRBJ1-4 TRBD1
TGTGCCAGCAGCTTAATCACAGGGACCCACGAGCAGTACTTC CASSLITGTHEQYF TRBV7-9 - TRBJ2-7 -
TGTGCCAGAAGCTTAGAGGTAGAGGGCGACAGGGGAAGTGAGCAGTTCTTC CARSLEVEGDRGSEQFF TRBV7-5 - TRBJ2-1 -
TGTGCCAGCAGCGGGCCGGTTGCGGAAGCCAAAAACATTCAGTACTTC CASSGPVAEAKNIQYF TRBV7-9 - TRBJ2-4 -
TGTGCCAGTAGTATATTTGAGGGCTACGAGCAGTACTTC CASSIFEGYEQYF TRBV19 - TRBJ2-7 -
TGTGCCAGCAGTTTCCCCTTGGGCACAGATACGCAGTATTTT CASSFPLGTDTQYF TRBV7-9 - TRBJ2-3 -
TGTGCCAGCAATGGGAGGGGGACCACAGATACGCAGTATTTT CASNGRGTTDTQYF TRBV27 - TRBJ2-3 -
TGTGCCAGCAGCTTAGGATCCGACTTCAGTAATCAGCCCCAGCATTTT CASSLGSDFSNQPQHF TRBV11-2 - TRBJ1-5 -
TGTGCCAGTAGTATAGTCGGAAGAGAAGCTTTCTTT CASSIVGREAFF TRBV19 - TRBJ1-1 -
TGCGCCAGCCGGGACAGGGGGGGGAATGAGCAGTTCTTC CASRDRGGNEQFF TRBV10-2 - TRBJ2-1 TRBD1
TGCAGCGTTTTGTGGGTTTCGAGAGAGCAGTACTTC CSVLWVSREQYF TRBV29-1 - TRBJ2-7 -
TGTGCCAGCAGCCTACCCTCTTGGGGGATTAAGTTCTTC CASSLPSWGIKFF TRBV11-2 - TRBJ2-1 -
TGTGCCAGCAGTTACTCCGGGGAAGGCTACACCTTC CASSYSGEGYTF TRBV6-5 - TRBJ1-2 -
TGTGCCAGCAGCTCAAACCGGGACCCAACGCGGGAGCAGTACTTC CASSSNRDPTREQYF TRBV7-9 - TRBJ2-7 -
TGTGCCAGCACCGTGACAGCATTGTATAATTCACCCCTCCACTTT CASTVTALYNSPLHF TRBV28 once TRBJ1-6 -
TGCAGCGTTCTCCAGGACGGATATGAAAAACTGTTTTTT CSVLQDGYEKLFF TRBV29-1 - TRBJ1-4 -
TGTGCCAGCAGTTACTCGAGTGGGCCCTACGAGCAGTACTTC CASSYSSGPYEQYF TRBV6-5 - TRBJ2-7 -
TGTGCCAGCAGCCCCCGGGGGTACTTC CASSPRGYF TRBV3-2 - TRBJ2-7 -
TGTGCCAGCAGCTCCGGGACTAGCGGGGCCACCTACGAGCAGTACTTC CASSSGTSGATYEQYF TRBV13 - TRBJ2-7 TRBD2
TGTGCCAGTAGTTCCGAGACAGGTCCCTACGAGCAGTACTTC CASSSETGPYEQYF TRBV19 - TRBJ2-7 -
TGTGCCAGCAGCTTAGGTCTAGCGGGAGGGAGCTCCTACAATGAGCAGTTCTTC CASSLGLAGGSSYNEQFF TRBV7-8 - TRBJ2-1 TRBD2
TGTGCCAGCAGCTTTTCAGGAGAGGGGGACTCTGGAAACACCATATATTTT CASSFSGEGDSGNTIYF TRBV7-8 - TRBJ1-3 -
TGTGCCAGTAGTATAGGTAGGTGGGGCTACAATGAGCAGTTCTTC CASSIGRWGYNEQFF TRBV19 once TRBJ2-1 -
TGTGCCAGCAGCGCCCGTTTTCAGGGGGAAGCGTGGGGCTACACCTTC CASSARFQGEAWGYTF TRBV7-2 - TRBJ1-2 TRBD1
TGCGCCAGCAGCCTCGACACCGTAGAGGTAATTTCTACCGGGGAGCTGTTTTTT CASSLDTVEVISTGELFF TRBV4-1 - TRBJ2-2 -
TGTGCCAGCAGCTTAGTCCCGAGAGATGGCTACACCTTC CASSLVPRDGYTF TRBV11-2 - TRBJ1-2 -
TGTGCCAGCAGCCCCGCCCCAACAGTTTTAGATATTACTAATGAAAAACTGTTTTTT CASSPAPTVLDITNEKLFF TRBV4-2 - TRBJ1-4 -